The count of the clone carrying this TCR beta chain is one. In the original analysis: Estimation of nucleated cell counts was performed using reference gene primer amplification. Only in-frame clones appear in the TCRdb table, and some are missing; sequencing was by immunoSEQ multiplex PCR. The V and J calls and clone size come from that table; D and trimming were worked out from the DNA. This table has 100,000 to 150,000 clones, roughly three quarters appearing once. The data stem from a study of blood T cell repertoires in COVID-19. Background on the study: Acute-phase and convalescent COVID-19 samples originated in the United States, Italy and Spain. PBMCs, B-cell-depleted T cells, or T cells were the source of the cDNA or gDNA that made up the material.

The receptor was isolated from a woman in her 70s with acute or convalescent COVID-19. The sample taken for sequencing was peripheral blood.

The chain's CDR3 is CASSQELAGVDNEQFF. CDR3 DNA sequence: TGTGCCAGCAGCCAGGAACTAGCGGGAGTTGACAATGAGCAGTTCTTC. This sequence joins TRBV3-1 (or the pseudogene TRBV3-2) and TRBJ2-1, with 11 bases aligning to TRBD2. The ends lost 3 bases at V and 5 bases at J; junction bases unmatched: 6. This CDR3 is built from 16 residues. The germline V gene has CDR1 LGHDT and CDR2 YNNKEL (reference sequence).